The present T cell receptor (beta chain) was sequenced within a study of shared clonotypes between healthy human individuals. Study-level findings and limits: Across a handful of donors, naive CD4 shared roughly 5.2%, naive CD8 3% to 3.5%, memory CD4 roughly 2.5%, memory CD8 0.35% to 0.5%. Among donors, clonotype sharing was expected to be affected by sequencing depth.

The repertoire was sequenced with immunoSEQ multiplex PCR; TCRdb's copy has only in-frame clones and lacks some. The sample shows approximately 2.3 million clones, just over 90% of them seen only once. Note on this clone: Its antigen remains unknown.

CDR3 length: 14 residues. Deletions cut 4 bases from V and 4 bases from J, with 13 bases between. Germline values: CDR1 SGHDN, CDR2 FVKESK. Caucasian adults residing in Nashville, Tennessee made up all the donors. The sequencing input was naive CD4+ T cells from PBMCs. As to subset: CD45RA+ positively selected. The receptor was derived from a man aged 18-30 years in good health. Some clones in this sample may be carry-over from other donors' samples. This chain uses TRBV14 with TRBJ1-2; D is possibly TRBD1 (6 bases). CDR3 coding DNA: TGTGCCAGCAGCCCCCGACAGGAATTCTATGGCTACACCTTC. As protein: CASSPRQEFYGYTF.